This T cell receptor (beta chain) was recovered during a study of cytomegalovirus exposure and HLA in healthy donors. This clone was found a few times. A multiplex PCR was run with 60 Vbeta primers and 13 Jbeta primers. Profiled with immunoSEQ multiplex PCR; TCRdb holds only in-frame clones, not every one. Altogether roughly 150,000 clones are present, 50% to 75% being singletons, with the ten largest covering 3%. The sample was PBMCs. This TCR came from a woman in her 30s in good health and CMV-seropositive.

CDR3 protein: CVSGQGHEQYF. In nucleotides, the CDR3 is TGTGTTTCGGGACAGGGCCACGAGCAGTACTTC. The gene calls are TRBV10-3 and TRBJ2-7, with 9 bases identical to TRBD1. This CDR3 region has 11 residues. Germline CDR1 and CDR2: ENHRY and SYGVKD.